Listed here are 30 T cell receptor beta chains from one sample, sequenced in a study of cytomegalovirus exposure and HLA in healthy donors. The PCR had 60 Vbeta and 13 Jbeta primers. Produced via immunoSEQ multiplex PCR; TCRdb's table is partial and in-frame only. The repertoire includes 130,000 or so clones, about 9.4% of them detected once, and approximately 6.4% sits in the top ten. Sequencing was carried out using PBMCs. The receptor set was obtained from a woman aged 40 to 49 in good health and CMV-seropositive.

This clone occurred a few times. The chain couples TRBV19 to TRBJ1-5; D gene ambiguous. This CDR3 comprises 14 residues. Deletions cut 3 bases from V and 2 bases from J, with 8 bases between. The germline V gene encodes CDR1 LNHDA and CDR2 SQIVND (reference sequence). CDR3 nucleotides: TGTGCCAGTAGTATTGAGAGCCGCAATCAGCCCCAGCATTTT. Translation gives CASSIESRNQPQHF.

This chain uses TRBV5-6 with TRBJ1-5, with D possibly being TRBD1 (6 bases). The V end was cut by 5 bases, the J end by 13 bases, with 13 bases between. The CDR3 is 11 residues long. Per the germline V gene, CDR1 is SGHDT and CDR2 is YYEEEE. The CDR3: CASSYTGFQHF. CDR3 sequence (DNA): TGTGCCAGCAGTTATACAGGGTTTCAGCATTTT.

In DNA, the CDR3 is TGTGCCAGCAGCTTAGATGGCAGGGGGCGGCATTTT. Translated, it gives CASSLDGRGRHF. The chain links TRBV7-2 to TRBJ1-5; 8 positions match TRBD1. The J segment lost 15 bases and the V segment lost 1 base, leaving 5 bases of the junction unmatched. The CDR3 sequence is 12 residues long. Germline V lookup: CDR1 SGHTA, CDR2 FQGNSA.

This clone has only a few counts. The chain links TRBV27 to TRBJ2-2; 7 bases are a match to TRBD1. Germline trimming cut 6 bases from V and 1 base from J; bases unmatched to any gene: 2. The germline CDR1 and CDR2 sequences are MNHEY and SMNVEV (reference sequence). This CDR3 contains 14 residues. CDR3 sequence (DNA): TGTGCCAGCAGGAGGGGGCGGAACACCGGGGAGCTGTTTTTT. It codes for CASRRGRNTGELFF.

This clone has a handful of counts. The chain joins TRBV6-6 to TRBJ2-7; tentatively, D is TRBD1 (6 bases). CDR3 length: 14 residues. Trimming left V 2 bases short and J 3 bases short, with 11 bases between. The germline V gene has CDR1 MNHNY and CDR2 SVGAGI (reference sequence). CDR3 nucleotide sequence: TGTGCCAGCAGTTACCGTCGGGACAACTACGAGCAGTACTTC. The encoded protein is CASSYRRDNYEQYF.

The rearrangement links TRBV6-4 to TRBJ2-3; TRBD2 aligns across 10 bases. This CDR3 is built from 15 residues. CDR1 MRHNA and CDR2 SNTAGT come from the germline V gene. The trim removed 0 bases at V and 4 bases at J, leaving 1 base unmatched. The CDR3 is CASSDSAGGPDTQYF. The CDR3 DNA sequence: TGTGCCAGCAGTGACTCAGCGGGGGGGCCAGATACGCAGTATTTT.

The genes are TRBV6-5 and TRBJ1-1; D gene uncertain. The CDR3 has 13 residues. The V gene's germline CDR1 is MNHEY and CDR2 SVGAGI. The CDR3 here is CATTRPGNTEAFF. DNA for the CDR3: TGTGCTACTACCCGACCGGGGAACACTGAAGCTTTCTTT.

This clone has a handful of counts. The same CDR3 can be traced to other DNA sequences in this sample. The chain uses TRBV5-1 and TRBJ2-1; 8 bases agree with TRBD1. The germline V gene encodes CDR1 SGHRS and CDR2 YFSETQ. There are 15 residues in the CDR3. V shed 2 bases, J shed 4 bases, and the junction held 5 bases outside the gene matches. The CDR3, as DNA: TGCGCCAGCAGCTTAACAGGGGGTTCTTACAATGAGCAGTTCTTC. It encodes CASSLTGGSYNEQFF.

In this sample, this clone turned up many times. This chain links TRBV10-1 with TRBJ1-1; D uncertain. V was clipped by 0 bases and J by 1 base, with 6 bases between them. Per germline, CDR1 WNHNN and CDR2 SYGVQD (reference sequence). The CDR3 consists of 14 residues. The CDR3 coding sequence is TGCGCCAGCAGTGAGTCTAGTCCGAACACTGAAGCTTTCTTT. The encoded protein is CASSESSPNTEAFF.

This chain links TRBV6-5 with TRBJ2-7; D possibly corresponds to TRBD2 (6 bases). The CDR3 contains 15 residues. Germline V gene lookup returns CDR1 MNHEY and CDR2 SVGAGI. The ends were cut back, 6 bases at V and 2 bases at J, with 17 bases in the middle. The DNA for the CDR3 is TGTGCCAGCAGCTCCCCCAGGGCGGGGACCTACGAGCAGTACTTC. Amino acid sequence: CASSSPRAGTYEQYF.

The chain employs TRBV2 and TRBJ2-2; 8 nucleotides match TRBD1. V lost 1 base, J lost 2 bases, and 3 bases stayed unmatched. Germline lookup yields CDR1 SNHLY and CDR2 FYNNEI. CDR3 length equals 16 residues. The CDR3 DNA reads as TGTGCCAGCAGTGAAGGAGGGACAGGAAACACCGGGGAGCTGTTTTTT. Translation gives CASSEGGTGNTGELFF.

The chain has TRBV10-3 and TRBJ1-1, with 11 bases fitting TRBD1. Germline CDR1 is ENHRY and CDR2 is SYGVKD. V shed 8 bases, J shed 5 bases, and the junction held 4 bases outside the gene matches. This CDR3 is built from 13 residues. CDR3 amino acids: CAIGGQGDTEAFF. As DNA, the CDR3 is TGTGCCATCGGGGGACAGGGGGATACTGAAGCTTTCTTT.

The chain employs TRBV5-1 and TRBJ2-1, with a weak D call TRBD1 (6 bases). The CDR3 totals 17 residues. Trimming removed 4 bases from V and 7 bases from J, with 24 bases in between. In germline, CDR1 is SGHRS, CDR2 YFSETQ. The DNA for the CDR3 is TGCGCCAGCAGCGAAGACCCGGGGAGTCAGGGGATAAATGAGCAGTTCTTC. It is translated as CASSEDPGSQGINEQFF.

For the CDR3, the DNA is TGTGCCAGCAGCTTGAACAGGGGGGGGTCGGCTTTCTTT. Its protein product is CASSLNRGGSAFF. The V gene is TRBV7-9, the J gene TRBJ1-1, with 8 bases aligning to TRBD1. CDR1 and CDR2 from the germline V gene are SEHNR and FQNEAQ (reference sequence). V trimming: 3 bases; J trimming: 11 bases; junction bases outside the gene matches: 8. The CDR3 sequence is 13 residues long.

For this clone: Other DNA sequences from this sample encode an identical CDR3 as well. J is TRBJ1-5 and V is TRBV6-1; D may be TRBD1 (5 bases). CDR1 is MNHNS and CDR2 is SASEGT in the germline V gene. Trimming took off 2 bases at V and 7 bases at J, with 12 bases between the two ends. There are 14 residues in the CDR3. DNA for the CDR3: TGTGCCAGCAGTGAAAGCGGGGGAGGACAGCCCCAGCATTTT. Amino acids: CASSESGGGQPQHF.

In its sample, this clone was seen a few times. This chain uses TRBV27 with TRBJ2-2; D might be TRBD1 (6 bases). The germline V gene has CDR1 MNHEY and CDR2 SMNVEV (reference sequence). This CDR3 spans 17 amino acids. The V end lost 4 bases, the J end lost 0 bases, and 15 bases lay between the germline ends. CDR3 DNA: TGTGCCAGCAGTTCTTTACCCGGGACAACGAACACCGGGGAGCTGTTTTTT. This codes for CASSSLPGTTNTGELFF.

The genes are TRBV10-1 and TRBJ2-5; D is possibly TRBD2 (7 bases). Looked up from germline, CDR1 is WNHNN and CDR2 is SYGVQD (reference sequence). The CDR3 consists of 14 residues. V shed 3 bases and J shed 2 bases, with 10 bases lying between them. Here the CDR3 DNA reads TGCGCCAGCAGTGACGGGGGGCTTCAAGAGACCCAGTACTTC. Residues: CASSDGGLQETQYF.

The CDR3 bases are TGTGCCAGCAGCCGCGGTGGGGAGGGGGGTTACGAGCAGTACTTC. Its translation: CASSRGGEGGYEQYF. The J gene is TRBJ2-7, the V gene TRBV11-2; a possible D gene is TRBD2 (7 bases). Germline lookup yields CDR1 SGHAT and CDR2 FQNNGV. V gave up 5 bases and J gave up 4 bases, with 18 bases separating them. The CDR3 is 15 residues long.

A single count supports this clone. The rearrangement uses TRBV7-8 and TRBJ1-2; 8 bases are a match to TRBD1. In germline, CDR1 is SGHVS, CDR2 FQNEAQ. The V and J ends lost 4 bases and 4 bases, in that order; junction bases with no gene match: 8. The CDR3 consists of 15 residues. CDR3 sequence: CASSSTGQALYGYTF. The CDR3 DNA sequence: TGTGCCAGCAGCTCAACGGGACAGGCGCTCTATGGCTACACCTTC.

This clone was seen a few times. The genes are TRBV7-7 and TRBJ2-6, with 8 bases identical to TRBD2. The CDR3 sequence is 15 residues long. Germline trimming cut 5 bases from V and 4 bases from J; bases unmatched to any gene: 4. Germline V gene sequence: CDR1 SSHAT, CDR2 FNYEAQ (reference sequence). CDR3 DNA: TGTGCCAGCAGCCCCGGGGGGGCCGGGGCCAACGTCCTGACTTTC. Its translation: CASSPGGAGANVLTF.

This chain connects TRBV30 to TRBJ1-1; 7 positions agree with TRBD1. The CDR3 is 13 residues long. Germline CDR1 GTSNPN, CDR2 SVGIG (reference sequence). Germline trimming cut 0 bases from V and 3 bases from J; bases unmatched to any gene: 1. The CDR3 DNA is TGTGCCTGGAGTGTACAGGGGTACACTGAAGCTTTCTTT. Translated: CAWSVQGYTEAFF.

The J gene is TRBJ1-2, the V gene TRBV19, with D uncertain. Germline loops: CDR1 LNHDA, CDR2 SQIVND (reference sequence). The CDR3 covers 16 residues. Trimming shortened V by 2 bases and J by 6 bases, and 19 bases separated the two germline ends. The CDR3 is CASSIREGREENGYTF. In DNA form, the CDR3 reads TGTGCCAGTAGTATACGCGAAGGGCGGGAGGAGAATGGCTACACCTTC.

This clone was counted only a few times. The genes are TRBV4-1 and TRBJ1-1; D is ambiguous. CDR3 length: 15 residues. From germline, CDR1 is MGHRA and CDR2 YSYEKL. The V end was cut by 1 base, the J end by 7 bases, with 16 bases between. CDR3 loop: CASSQVSQTMGEAFF. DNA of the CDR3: TGCGCCAGCAGCCAAGTTTCACAGACCATGGGTGAAGCTTTCTTT.

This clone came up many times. CDR3 DNA sequence: TGTGCCAGCAGTGACCTCGGGGAGGCCGGGGGGAATGAGCAGTTCTTC. Translated, it gives CASSDLGEAGGNEQFF. The rearrangement joins TRBV25-1 to TRBJ2-1; TRBD2 aligns across 7 bases. Germline V gives CDR1 MGHDK, CDR2 SYGVNS. The CDR3 totals 16 residues. V lost 3 bases, J lost 7 bases, and 12 bases stayed unmatched.

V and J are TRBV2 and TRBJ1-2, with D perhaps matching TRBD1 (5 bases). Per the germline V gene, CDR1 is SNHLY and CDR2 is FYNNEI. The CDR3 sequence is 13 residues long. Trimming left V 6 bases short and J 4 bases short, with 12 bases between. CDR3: CASRGEAGYGYTF. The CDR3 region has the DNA TGTGCCAGCAGGGGGGAGGCGGGCTATGGCTACACCTTC.

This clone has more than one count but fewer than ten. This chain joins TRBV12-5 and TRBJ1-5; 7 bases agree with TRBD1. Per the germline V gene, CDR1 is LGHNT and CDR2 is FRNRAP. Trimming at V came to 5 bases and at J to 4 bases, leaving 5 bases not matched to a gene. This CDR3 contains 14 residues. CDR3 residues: CASGQGQWNQPQHF. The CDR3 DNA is TGTGCTAGTGGTCAGGGACAGTGGAATCAGCCCCAGCATTTT.

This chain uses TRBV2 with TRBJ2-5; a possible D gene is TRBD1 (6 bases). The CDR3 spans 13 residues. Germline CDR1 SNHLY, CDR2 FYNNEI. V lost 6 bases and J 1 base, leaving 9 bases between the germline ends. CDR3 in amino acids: CASRAQGQETQYF. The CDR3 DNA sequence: TGTGCCAGCAGAGCACAGGGCCAAGAGACCCAGTACTTC.

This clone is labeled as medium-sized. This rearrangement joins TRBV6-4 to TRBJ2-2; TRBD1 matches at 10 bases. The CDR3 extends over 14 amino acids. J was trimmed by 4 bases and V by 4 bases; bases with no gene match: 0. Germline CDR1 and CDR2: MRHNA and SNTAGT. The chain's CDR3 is CASSGTGGTGELFF. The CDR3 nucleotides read TGTGCCAGCAGTGGGACAGGGGGCACCGGGGAGCTGTTTTTT.

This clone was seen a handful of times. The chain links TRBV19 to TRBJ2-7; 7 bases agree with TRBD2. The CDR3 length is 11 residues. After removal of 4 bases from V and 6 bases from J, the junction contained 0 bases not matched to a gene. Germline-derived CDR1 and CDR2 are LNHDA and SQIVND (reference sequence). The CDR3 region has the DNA TGTGCCAGTAGTAGCGGGGGCGAGCAGTACTTC. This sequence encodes CASSSGGEQYF.

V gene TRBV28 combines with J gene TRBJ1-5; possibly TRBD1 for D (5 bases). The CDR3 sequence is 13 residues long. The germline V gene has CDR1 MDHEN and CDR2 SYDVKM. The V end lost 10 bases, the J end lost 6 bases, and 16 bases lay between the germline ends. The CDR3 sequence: CAIRQGVGQPQHF. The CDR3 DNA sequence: TGTGCCATCCGGCAGGGCGTAGGTCAGCCCCAGCATTTT.